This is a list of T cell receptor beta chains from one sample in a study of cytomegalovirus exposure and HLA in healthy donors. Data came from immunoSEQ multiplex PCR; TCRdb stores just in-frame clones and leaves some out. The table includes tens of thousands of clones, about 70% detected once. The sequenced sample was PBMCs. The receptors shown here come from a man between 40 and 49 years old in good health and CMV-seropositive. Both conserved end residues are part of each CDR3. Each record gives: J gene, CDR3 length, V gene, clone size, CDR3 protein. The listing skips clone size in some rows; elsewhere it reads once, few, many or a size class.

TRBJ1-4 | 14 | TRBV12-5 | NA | CAISPGATNEKLFF
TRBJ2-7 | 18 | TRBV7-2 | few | CASSLGTSGGAFSYEQYF
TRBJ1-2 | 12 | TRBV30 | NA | CAWKDRGYGYTF
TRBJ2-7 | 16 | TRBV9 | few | CASSAGGGTSSYEQYF
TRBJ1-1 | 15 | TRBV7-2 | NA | CASSGYRTMDTEAFF
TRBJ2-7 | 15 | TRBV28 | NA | CASSSPPSGNGEQYF
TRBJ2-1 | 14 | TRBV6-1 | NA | CASSIVSQEDEQFF
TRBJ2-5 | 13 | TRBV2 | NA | CASSEQGGMTQYF
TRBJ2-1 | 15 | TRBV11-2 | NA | CASSSRQGFFNEQFF
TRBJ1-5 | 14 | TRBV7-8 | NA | CASRSGTHDQPQHF
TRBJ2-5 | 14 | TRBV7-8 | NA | CASSLNRVAETQYF
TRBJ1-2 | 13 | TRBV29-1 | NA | CSVLPGTDYGYTF
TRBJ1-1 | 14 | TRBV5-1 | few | CASSLAAGNTEAFF
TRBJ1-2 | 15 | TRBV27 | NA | CASSRSDRVRHGYTF
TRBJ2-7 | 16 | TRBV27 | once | CASSPRTSGRFYEQYF
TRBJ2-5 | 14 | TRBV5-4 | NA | CASSSTGTQETQYF
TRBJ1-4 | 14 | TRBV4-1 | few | CASSQVELVEKLFF
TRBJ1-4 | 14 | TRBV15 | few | CATSSGGDGEKLFF
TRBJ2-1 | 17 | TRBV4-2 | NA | CASSQDPAVGRKNEQFF
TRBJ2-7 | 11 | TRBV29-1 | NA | CSVEDPPRSVF
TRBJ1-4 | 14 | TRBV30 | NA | CAWSLTGGVEKLFF
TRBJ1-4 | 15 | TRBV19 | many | CASSMQGQANEKLFF
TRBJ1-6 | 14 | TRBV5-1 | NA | CASSPWGGNSPLHF
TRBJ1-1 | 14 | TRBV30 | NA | CAWSAVRSNTEAFF
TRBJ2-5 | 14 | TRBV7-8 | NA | CASSQVGEGETQYF
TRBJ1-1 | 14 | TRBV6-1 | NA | CASSTQGMNTEAFF